This T cell receptor beta chain emerged from a study of OX40 agonist ivuxolimab in advanced cancers. Study context: Patients received ivuxolimab, an intravenous treatment, every 2 weeks at 0.01 to 10 mg/kg.

Samples were taken at baseline and on day 1 of cycles 4 and 7. To note about this clone: Its antigen is not known.

The data were produced by immunoSEQ multiplex PCR, yet TCRdb's version contains in-frame clones alone and is incomplete. In the table there are some 83,000 clones, around 86% of which are singletons. Study-level results: The antigen specificity of the peripheral T cells (those that were expanded) was not determined. Those patients achieving a partial response at 0.1-3.0 mg/kg showed among the lowest clonal expansion.

Between the trimmed V and J ends, which lost 4 bases and 1 base, there was a span of 13 bases. The CDR3 loop spans 15 amino acids. Germline CDR1 is MDHEN and CDR2 is SYDVKM. The chain employs TRBV28 and TRBJ1-1; D not certain. This TCR derives from an adult with an advanced solid tumor such as melanoma, head and neck, liver or kidney cancer. Sequencing was performed on CD4+ or CD8+ T cells sorted from blood, taken in a trial of the OX40 agonist ivuxolimab. The CDR3 sequence: CASSSSGVSNTEAFF. As DNA, the CDR3 is TGTGCCAGCAGTTCATCCGGGGTTTCGAACACTGAAGCTTTCTTT.